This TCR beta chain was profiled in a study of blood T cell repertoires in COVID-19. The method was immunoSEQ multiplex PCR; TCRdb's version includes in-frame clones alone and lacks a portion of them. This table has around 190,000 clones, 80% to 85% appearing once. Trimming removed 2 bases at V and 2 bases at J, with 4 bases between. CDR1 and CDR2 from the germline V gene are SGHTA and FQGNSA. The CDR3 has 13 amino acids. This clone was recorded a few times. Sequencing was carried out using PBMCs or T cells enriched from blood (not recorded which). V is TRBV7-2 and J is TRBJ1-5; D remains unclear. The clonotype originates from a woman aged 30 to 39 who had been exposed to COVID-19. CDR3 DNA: TGTGCCAGCAGCTTACAGGGCAATCAGCCCCAGCATTTT. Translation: CASSLQGNQPQHF.